Shown below are 14 T cell receptor beta chains from a single sample sequenced in a study of cytomegalovirus exposure and HLA in healthy donors. Researchers ran the PCR with 60 Vbeta and 13 Jbeta primers. Produced via immunoSEQ multiplex PCR; TCRdb's table is partial and in-frame only. The sample records under 150,000 clones, around 75% being singletons. The sequenced sample consisted of PBMCs. The origin of the receptors is a woman between 40 and 55 years old in good health and CMV-seronegative.

V usage is TRBV2 and J usage is TRBJ2-3; the D is unclear. Between the trimmed V and J ends, which lost 6 bases and 4 bases, there was a span of 5 bases. This CDR3 comprises 11 residues. Per the germline V gene, CDR1 is SNHLY and CDR2 is FYNNEI. The CDR3 sequence: CASRYADTQYF. The CDR3 DNA reads as TGTGCCAGCAGGTATGCAGATACGCAGTATTTT.

The rearrangement joins TRBV11-2 to TRBJ2-5; D gene uncertain. Deletions cut 5 bases from V and 5 bases from J, with 12 bases between. CDR3 length: 13 residues. CDR1 is SGHAT and CDR2 is FQNNGV in the germline V gene. The CDR3, as DNA: TGTGCCAGCAGCAACCTACAGTGGGAGACCCAGTACTTC. Translation: CASSNLQWETQYF.

The rearrangement joins TRBV19 to TRBJ1-2, with TRBD1 matching 7 bases. Germline V gene lookup returns CDR1 LNHDA and CDR2 SQIVND (reference sequence). This CDR3 has 14 residues. The trim removed 5 bases at V and 10 bases at J, leaving 13 bases unmatched. CDR3 amino acids: CASSRGGYLVPYTF. The DNA of the CDR3 is TGTGCCAGTAGTCGAGGGGGCTATCTGGTTCCCTACACCTTC.

The V and J genes are TRBV2 and TRBJ1-1; D uncertain. The V end lost 2 bases, the J end lost 11 bases, and 18 bases lay between the germline ends. Germline V gene lookup returns CDR1 SNHLY and CDR2 FYNNEI. The CDR3 contains 14 residues. CDR3 loop: CASSEYLEALRAFF. Written as DNA, the CDR3 is TGTGCCAGCAGTGAATATTTAGAGGCACTTCGGGCTTTCTTT.

The chain has TRBV18 and TRBJ1-2; D is ambiguous. Trimming removed 8 bases at V and 1 base at J, with 23 bases between. The CDR3 runs to 17 residues. CDR1 and CDR2 (germline): KGHSH, LQKENI. The CDR3 region is CASHMTPGMGINYGYTF. The CDR3 DNA reads as TGTGCCAGCCACATGACCCCCGGGATGGGAATTAACTATGGCTACACCTTC.

CDR3 nucleotides: TGTGCCAGCAGTTACTCGAGACTGAGGGGGGCCAACGTCCTGACTTTC. This encodes CASSYSRLRGANVLTF. The chain is built from TRBV6-5 and TRBJ2-6; D not resolved. Deletions cut 0 bases from V and 4 bases from J, with 10 bases between. The CDR3 length is 16 residues. CDR1 and CDR2 (germline): MNHEY, SVGAGI.

This rearrangement joins TRBV15 to TRBJ1-2; D possibly corresponds to TRBD1 (5 bases). Trimming left V 7 bases short and J 8 bases short, with 17 bases between. The CDR3 extends over 13 amino acids. Per germline, CDR1 LNHNV and CDR2 YYDKDF (reference sequence). The CDR3 coding sequence is TGTGCCACCACTAGTTCGCCAGGGCACGGCTACACCTTC. Protein: CATTSSPGHGYTF.

CDR3 amino acids: CASSPWEMNQPQHF. CDR3 bases: TGTGCCAGCAGTCCATGGGAGATGAATCAGCCCCAGCATTTT. This chain connects TRBV2 to TRBJ1-5; D is unclear. Germline V CDR1 and CDR2: SNHLY, FYNNEI. The ends were cut back, 5 bases at V and 4 bases at J, with 12 bases in the middle. CDR3 length: 14 amino acids. Combining the CDR3 with reference TRBV2 and TRBJ1-5 gives the whole variable domain EPEVTQTPSHQVTQMGQEVILRCVPISNHLYFYWYRQILGQKVEFLVSFYNNEISEKSEIFDDQFSVERPDGSNFTLKIRSTKLEDSAMYFCASSPWEMNQPQHFGDGTRLSIL.

This clone was recorded only once. The V gene is TRBV7-8, the J gene TRBJ1-6; maybe TRBD1 (6 bases). CDR1 and CDR2 from the germline V gene are SGHVS and FQNEAQ. With 3 bases removed from V and 4 bases from J, the gap between germline ends came to 7 bases. The CDR3 length is 14 residues. The CDR3 is CASSFGQYNSPLHF. The DNA for the CDR3 is TGTGCCAGCAGCTTCGGACAGTATAATTCACCCCTCCACTTT.

The V call is TRBV7-9, the J call TRBJ1-1; tentative D call: TRBD1 (6 bases). In germline, CDR1 is SEHNR, CDR2 FQNEAQ (reference sequence). The V and J ends lost 6 bases and 1 base respectively, with 12 bases between them. CDR3 length equals 14 residues. The CDR3, as DNA: TGTGCCAGCAGAATACAGGGTGGGAACACTGAAGCTTTCTTT. This translates into CASRIQGGNTEAFF.

This chain links TRBV6-5 with TRBJ1-5, with 7 bases fitting TRBD1. CDR1 is MNHEY and CDR2 is SVGAGI in the germline V gene. The CDR3 is made up of 13 amino acids. V lost 7 bases to trimming and J lost 5 bases; unmatched junction nucleotides: 5. The CDR3 reads CASKLQGDQPQHF. The CDR3 coding sequence is TGTGCCAGCAAACTTCAGGGGGATCAGCCCCAGCATTTT.

V usage is TRBV11-2 and J usage is TRBJ2-7; 10 positions agree with TRBD1. V was pared by 2 bases and J by 3 bases, with 7 bases of the junction left unmatched. Germline V gene lookup returns CDR1 SGHAT and CDR2 FQNNGV. CDR3 length equals 16 residues. The CDR3 is CASSLSTGGGFYEQYF. In DNA, the CDR3 is TGTGCCAGCAGCTTATCGACAGGGGGCGGGTTCTACGAGCAGTACTTC.

The V call is TRBV21-1, the J call TRBJ1-4. TRBV21-1 is noted as a pseudogene. The CDR3 length is 15 residues. DNA for the CDR3: TGTGCCAGCAGCAACGGGGGGCATGAGCGGGAAAAACTGTTTTTT. It yields the protein CASSNGGHEREKLFF.

V is TRBV19 and J is TRBJ2-2, with a weak D call TRBD1 (6 bases). V lost 5 bases to trimming and J lost 3 bases, with 13 bases between them. Germline loops: CDR1 LNHDA, CDR2 SQIVND (reference sequence). The length of the CDR3 is 15 residues. CDR3 bases: TGTGCCAGTAGTCGGGCAGGGGTGGACACCGGGGAGCTGTTTTTT. The encoded protein is CASSRAGVDTGELFF.